This passage covers 27 T cell receptor beta chains from one sample sequenced in a study of tumor-infiltrating lymphocytes in primary liver carcinoma. Total RNA amounting to 500 ng was the source from which TCR beta cDNA was made with a constant-region primer. ARM-PCR was slightly modified, and three nested multiplex PCR rounds with it gave rise to the TCR beta libraries. TRBV1-TRBV30 forward and Cbeta reverse primers drove the first two roughly 10-cycle rounds. One entry per CDR3 protein, called by TCRdb with MiXCR from the multiplex PCR reads. The table has 100,000 to 150,000 distinct CDR3 sequences, approximately 64% seen once. Co-extracting RNA and DNA was done with roughly 17-34 mg of unsorted bulk tissue as input. Sequenced input: liver tumor tissue from sampling region 3. As to subset: tumor region T3, left-lateral pole. These receptors originate from a woman aged 55-70 years with primary liver carcinoma and hepatitis B virus infection.

Details on this clonotype: One end of the junction varies from germline; a read error may be responsible. The chain recombines TRBV6-6 with TRBJ2-3; 10 positions agree with TRBD2. Germline loops: CDR1 MNHNY, CDR2 SVGAGI (reference sequence). There are 19 residues in the CDR3. The DNA of the CDR3 is TGTGGCAGCAGACGGGGACCTAGCGGGAGTTCCCCTAGCACAGATACGCAGTATTTT. The encoded protein is CGSRRGPSGSSPSTDTQYF.

As concerns this clonotype: A junction end diverges from the germline sequence, so it may reflect a read error. The chain uses TRBV29-1 and TRBJ2-7; D is ambiguous. The CDR3 has 11 residues. CDR1 and CDR2 from the germline V gene are SQVTM and ANQGSEA. CDR3 sequence (DNA): TGCAGCGTTCAAGTCTCCCACGAGCAGTACTTC. Translation: CSVQVSHEQYF.

This clonotype was counted ten times or more. V usage is TRBV7-8 and J usage is TRBJ2-1, with D maybe TRBD2 (6 bases). Germline CDR1 SGHVS, CDR2 FQNEAQ. The ends were cut back, 4 bases at V and 12 bases at J, with 25 bases in the middle. This CDR3 is built from 16 residues. The CDR3 reads CASSSPPGTAVSGQFF. The CDR3 DNA sequence: TGTGCCAGCAGCTCCCCTCCCGGGACTGCCGTTTCCGGGCAGTTCTTC. The full variable domain, with the rest looked up from reference TRBV7-8 and TRBJ2-1, is GAGVSQSPRYKVAKRGQDVALRCDPISGHVSLFWYQQALGQGPEFLTYFQNEAQLDKSGLPSDRFFAERPEGSVSTLKIQRTQQEDSAVYLCASSSPPGTAVSGQFFGPGTRLTVL.

This clonotype was counted at least ten times. V gene TRBV12-3 or TRBV12-4 combines with J gene TRBJ2-2; D may be TRBD2 (6 bases). V lost 2 bases to trimming and J lost 1 base, with 8 bases between them. The length of the CDR3 is 15 residues. In DNA, the CDR3 is TGTGCCAGCAGTTTACCTAGCGAGAACACCGGGGAGCTGTTTTTT. The encoded protein is CASSLPSENTGELFF.

As to this clonotype: At one of its ends the junction is not consistent with the germline gene, which may arise from a read error. V usage is TRBV11-3 and J usage is TRBJ2-3; D uncertain. Germline values: CDR1 SGHNT, CDR2 YENEEA. The length of the CDR3 is 12 residues. In nucleotides, the CDR3 is TGTGCCAGCAGCATACCCACAGATACGCACTATTTT. Translated, it gives CASSIPTDTHYF.

This clonotype was seen many times. The rearrangement links TRBV7-9 to TRBJ2-4; tentative D call: TRBD1 (6 bases). The CDR3 extends over 14 amino acids. Per the germline V gene, CDR1 is SEHNR and CDR2 is FQNEAQ (reference sequence). V was pared by 5 bases and J by 4 bases, with 12 bases between. CDR3 sequence: CASSTGPGKNIQYF. CDR3 coding DNA: TGTGCCAGCAGCACAGGGCCCGGAAAAAACATTCAGTACTTC.

Ten or more counts support this clonotype. The chain joins TRBV28 to TRBJ1-5, with 9 bases aligning to TRBD1. The CDR3 contains 15 residues. Looked up from germline, CDR1 is MDHEN and CDR2 is SYDVKM. Germline trimming cut 6 bases from V and 7 bases from J; bases unmatched to any gene: 10. CDR3 protein: CASRKSQGAGQPQHF. Written as DNA, the CDR3 is TGTGCCAGCAGAAAGTCACAGGGGGCAGGACAGCCCCAGCATTTT. The complete variable domain, with remaining parts taken from reference TRBV28 and TRBJ1-5, reads DVKVTQSSRYLVKRTGEKVFLECVQDMDHENMFWYRQDPGLGLRLIYFSYDVKMKEKGDIPEGYSVSREKKERFSLILESASTNQTSMYLCASRKSQGAGQPQHFGDGTRLSIL.

Concerning this clonotype itself: A read error may produce the germline difference seen at one junction end. V usage is TRBV5-6 and J usage is TRBJ2-2; D may match TRBD1 or TRBD2 (5 bases each). The CDR3 consists of 14 residues. The germline CDR1 and CDR2 sequences are SGHDT and YYEEEE. The CDR3 here is CTSSSGTGTGELFF. CDR3 in DNA: TGTACCAGTAGCTCAGGGACGGGGACCGGGGAGCTGTTTTTT.

This clonotype came up once. Given the absence of the conserved phenylalanine or tryptophan at the CDR3 end, a read error is likely. The genes are TRBV7-9 and TRBJ2-1; 9 nucleotides agree with TRBD1. The germline V gene encodes CDR1 SEHNR and CDR2 FQNEAQ (reference sequence). The CDR3 contains 15 residues. CDR3 sequence (DNA): TGTGCCAGCGGCTTCGACAGGGGGAGAGAGAATGAGCAGTTCTAC. Translating gives CASGFDRGRENEQFY.

To note about this clonotype: Given a much more abundant clone one base away, this may be a read error. CDR3 amino acids: CSVATGSEQFF. CDR3 nucleotides: TGCAGCGTCGCAACAGGGTCTGAGCAGTTCTTC. The rearrangement joins TRBV29-1 to TRBJ2-1; a weak D match, TRBD1 (6 bases). Between the trimmed V and J ends, which lost 6 bases and 9 bases, there was a span of 12 bases. CDR1 is SQVTM and CDR2 is ANQGSEA in the germline V gene. The CDR3 is 11 amino acids.

As concerns this clonotype: A read error is likely, as this CDR3 ends without the conserved phenylalanine or tryptophan. The chain employs TRBV6-2 or TRBV6-3 and TRBJ2-3; 7 nucleotides line up with TRBD1. This CDR3 has 15 residues. Germline-derived CDR1 and CDR2 are MNHEY and SVGEGT. The trim removed 4 bases at V and 4 bases at J, leaving 8 bases unmatched. The CDR3 spells CASSSEGAGADTQYS. Written as DNA, the CDR3 is TGTGCCAGCAGTTCCGAGGGGGCGGGCGCAGATACGCAGTATTCT.

The table lists this clonotype with a few counts. V gene TRBV28 combines with J gene TRBJ1-5, with D uncertain. The CDR3 is 13 residues long. The ends were cut back, 4 bases at V and 0 bases at J, with 4 bases in the middle. From germline, CDR1 is MDHEN and CDR2 SYDVKM. This CDR3 is CASSSPSNQPQHF. DNA for the CDR3: TGTGCCAGCAGTTCACCTAGCAATCAGCCCCAGCATTTT.

This clonotype was counted once. The junction and the germline gene differ at one end; a read error may be behind it. The chain joins TRBV29-1 to TRBJ2-7, with TRBD2 matching 8 bases. In germline, CDR1 is SQVTM, CDR2 ANQGSEA. The CDR3 totals 15 residues. The CDR3 sequence: CSAEGGRPPIYEQYF. The CDR3 coding sequence is TGCAGCGCTGAAGGCGGGAGGCCCCCAATCTACGAGCAGTACTTC.

On this clonotype: Just one base apart from a much larger clone, this may be a read error. This rearrangement joins TRBV28 to TRBJ2-7; 10 bases are a match to TRBD1. Per the germline V gene, CDR1 is MDHEN and CDR2 is SYDVKM. The CDR3 consists of 15 residues. The CDR3 DNA sequence: TGTGCCAGCAGTGGGACAGGGGCGCTTTCCTACGGGCAGTACTTC. This codes for CASSGTGALSYGQYF.

This sequence joins TRBV28 and TRBJ2-3; D might be TRBD1 or TRBD2, each matching 6 bases. V was trimmed by 7 bases and J by 0 bases, leaving 14 bases between them. From germline, CDR1 is MDHEN and CDR2 SYDVKM. The CDR3 loop spans 15 amino acids. The CDR3 is CASIVGGTSTDTQYF. The CDR3 coding sequence is TGTGCCAGCATTGTGGGCGGGACAAGCACAGATACGCAGTATTTT.

Comment on this clonotype: An end of the junction does not agree with germline; a read error may underlie this. The rearrangement joins TRBV11-1 to TRBJ2-1; no clear D gene. Germline V lookup: CDR1 SGHAT, CDR2 FQDESV (reference sequence). The length of the CDR3 is 13 residues. Here the CDR3 reads CARSFGTDNERFF. The CDR3 region has the DNA TGTGCCCGCAGCTTCGGAACGGATAATGAGCGGTTCTTC.

About this clonotype itself: At one end the junction does not follow the germline gene, possibly because of a read error. The V and J genes are TRBV11-3 and TRBJ1-1; D is ambiguous. CDR1 and CDR2 from the germline V gene are SGHNT and YENEEA. CDR3 length: 16 amino acids. The CDR3 loop reads CAGSLVGEYRNTEAFF. The CDR3 nucleotides read TGTGCTGGCAGCTTAGTCGGGGAATACCGGAACACTGAAGCCTTCTTT.

This clonotype was recorded many times. The chain carries TRBV5-1 and TRBJ2-7; TRBD2 agrees at 7 bases. The CDR3 spans 13 residues. The germline V gene has CDR1 SGHRS and CDR2 YFSETQ. After removal of 4 bases from V and 1 base from J, the junction contained 2 bases not matched to a gene. The CDR3 coding sequence is TGCGCCAGCAGCCAGGGACTATCCTACGAGCAGTACTTC. Amino acid sequence: CASSQGLSYEQYF.

A note on this clonotype: A read error is possible here, since a much larger clone lies one base away. The rearrangement joins TRBV28 to TRBJ1-1; a weak D match, TRBD1 (5 bases). Germline CDR1 MDHEN, CDR2 SYDVKM. This CDR3 is 14 amino acids long. CDR3 bases: TGTGCCATCAGTTTAAGCGGGGACCCCACTGAAGCTTTCTTT. This sequence encodes CAISLSGDPTEAFF.

The chain carries TRBV11-2 and TRBJ2-3; 7 nucleotides match TRBD2. This CDR3 spans 15 amino acids. Trimming removed 6 bases from V and 11 bases from J; junction bases left unmatched: 17. Per germline, CDR1 SGHAT and CDR2 FQNNGV. In DNA, the CDR3 is TGTGCCAGCAGTTTCGGACTAGGACGCACAGGTATGCAGTATTTT. Translating it yields CASSFGLGRTGMQYF.

The CDR3 spells CATSDNPATGGYEQYF. The CDR3 nucleotides are TGTGCCACCAGTGACAATCCGGCCACAGGGGGCTACGAGCAGTACTTC. This rearrangement joins TRBV24-1 to TRBJ2-7; 8 nucleotides line up with TRBD1. V was clipped by 4 bases and J by 3 bases; unmatched bases: 10. Germline lookup yields CDR1 KGHDR and CDR2 SFDVKD. The CDR3 is made up of 16 amino acids.

This rearrangement joins TRBV7-9 to TRBJ2-5; 8 bases align to TRBD1. The J segment lost 4 bases and the V segment lost 5 bases, leaving 3 bases of the junction unmatched. Germline values: CDR1 SEHNR, CDR2 FQNEAQ (reference sequence). CDR3 length equals 13 residues. CDR3 in DNA: TGTGCCAGCAGCATAGGACAGGGAGAGACCCAGTACTTC. It yields the protein CASSIGQGETQYF. Filled out from reference TRBV7-9 and TRBJ2-5, the complete variable domain reads DTGVSQNPRHKITKRGQNVTFRCDPISEHNRLYWYRQTLGQGPEFLTYFQNEAQLEKSRLLSDRFSAERPKGSFSTLEIQRTEQGDSAMYLCASSIGQGETQYFGPGTRLLVL.

Turning to this clonotype: This clone may be a read error of a much larger clone one base away. The rearrangement joins TRBV24-1 to TRBJ2-3; D call uncertain. Trimming took off 2 bases at V and 6 bases at J, with 14 bases between the two ends. This CDR3 has 15 residues. The germline V gene encodes CDR1 KGHDR and CDR2 SFDVKD. CDR3 DNA: TGTGCCACCAGTGATTCCCTTACTTGCTCGGATACGCAGTATTTT. Its translation: CATSDSLTCSDTQYF.

The J gene is TRBJ2-7, the V gene TRBV5-6; D is uncertain. Trimming cost V 2 bases and J 9 bases, with 18 bases left between them. The length of the CDR3 is 14 residues. Germline loops: CDR1 SGHDT, CDR2 YYEEEE. CDR3 in DNA: TGTGCCAGCAGCTTACCAGCAATCAGGAACGGGCAGTACTTC. Protein sequence: CASSLPAIRNGQYF.

A word on this clonotype: A read error may account for a junction end that differs from germline. This rearrangement joins TRBV11-3 to TRBJ1-6, with 7 bases that match TRBD1. The CDR3 has 17 residues. The germline gives CDR1 SGHNT, CDR2 YENEEA. In DNA, the CDR3 is TGTGCCAGCAGCTTCGCCGGGGGGGGGGACAGTGGTACACCCCCCCACTTT. Protein product: CASSFAGGGDSGTPPHF.

As DNA, the CDR3 is TGTGCCAGCAGTTCGTCACATTGGGGGCAGTACTTC. Translation gives CASSSSHWGQYF. V is TRBV28 and J is TRBJ2-7; no firm D call. The CDR3 extends over 12 amino acids. Trimming took 4 bases from V and 9 from J, leaving 13 bases between them. From germline, CDR1 is MDHEN and CDR2 SYDVKM. Based on the CDR3 plus reference TRBV28 and TRBJ2-7, the full variable domain is DVKVTQSSRYLVKRTGEKVFLECVQDMDHENMFWYRQDPGLGLRLIYFSYDVKMKEKGDIPEGYSVSREKKERFSLILESASTNQTSMYLCASSSSHWGQYFGPGTRLTVT.

Note on this clonotype: The junction departs from germline at one end; a sequencing error may be responsible. This chain links TRBV7-8 with TRBJ2-1; TRBD2 matches 10 bases. There are 15 residues in the CDR3. Germline values: CDR1 SGHVS, CDR2 FQNEAQ. For the CDR3, the DNA is TGTGACAGCAGATACGGGACTAGCGAGACTCATGAGCAGTTCTTC. As protein: CDSRYGTSETHEQFF. The full variable domain, its missing parts supplied by reference TRBV7-8 and TRBJ2-1, is GAGVSQSPRYKVAKRGQDVALRCDPISGHVSLFWYQQALGQGPEFLTYFQNEAQLDKSGLPSDRFFAERPEGSVSTLKIQRTQQEDSAVYLCDSRYGTSETHEQFFGPGTRLTVL.